This T cell receptor beta chain was captured in a study of T cells in Graves' hyperthyroidism and ophthalmopathy. General study results and limits: The model predicted ophthalmopathy a median around 6.5 months before onset. Also found in blood were most expanded thyroid clonotypes above 0.001.

RNA transcripts yielded amplified TCR beta CDR3 regions. Initially, a first-round RT-PCR of the TCR CDR3 employed the HTBI primer set. One entry per CDR3 protein, called by TCRdb with MiXCR from the multiplex PCR reads. The sample lists 480,000 or so distinct CDR3 sequences, 35% to 50% occurring once. V lost 5 bases, J lost 1 base, and 6 bases stayed unmatched. The CDR3 is 15 amino acids. Germline CDR1 and CDR2: SGHTS and YDEGEE. Concerning this clonotype: Its specificity is unknown.

V and J are TRBV5-8 and TRBJ1-2; 9 bases align to TRBD1. This TCR derives from an adult woman with Graves' disease, either hyperthyroidism or ophthalmopathy (not recorded which). Sequencing input: peripheral blood or thyroid tissue (not recorded which). CDR3 bases: TGTGCCAGCAGTGATGACAGGGGGGTTAACTATGGCTACACCTTC. Translated, it gives CASSDDRGVNYGYTF.